This entry features one T cell receptor beta chain sequence. Antigen: not known. This CDR3 contains 13 residues. CDR1 is DFQATT, CDR2 SNEGSKA, per germline (reference sequence). The ends were cut back, 3 bases at V and 4 bases at J, with 12 bases in the middle. Construction of the TCRbeta library involved unique molecular identifiers. In TCRdb, the PCR reads were re-called with MiXCR into one record per CDR3 protein. The table lists approximately 230,000 distinct CDR3 sequences, roughly 25% of them singletons. The sample comes from a study of T-cell reconstitution after alpha-beta-depleted transplantation in children. Notes on the study in general: Elevated TCRbeta diversity at day 60 was traced, in some patients, to surviving recipient T cells and thymic progenitors. Reportedly, roughly two months post-transplant, alpha-beta T cells arose from several hundred expanded graft clones. T-cell numbers and diversity one year post-transplant derived largely from freshly generated T cells.

V and J are TRBV20-1 and TRBJ2-5; perhaps TRBD2 as D (7 bases). The sequence was collected from a female patient aged 2-9 years who had a stem cell transplant for congenital amegakaryocytic thrombocytopenia, so the T cells may come from the graft donor. The specimen was PBMCs, mostly from graft donor cells, collected 360 days after TCRalphabeta/CD19-depleted stem cell transplant. The DNA for the CDR3 is TGCAGTGCTAGCGGGGGGCCTGCAGAGACCCAGTACTTC. Its translation: CSASGGPAETQYF.